Presented here are 21 T cell receptor beta chains from one specimen sequenced in a study. Libraries were prepared by immunoSEQ multiplex PCR; TCRdb keeps only in-frame clonotypes and omits some of them. The data show approximately 53,000 clones, 90% to 95% seen once. The specimen sequenced was PBMCs. These receptors were taken from a man aged 35-49 years with rheumatoid arthritis.

V gene TRBV2 combines with J gene TRBJ1-2; perhaps TRBD1 as D (6 bases). CDR1 is SNHLY and CDR2 is FYNNEI in the germline V gene. Trimming removed 7 bases from V and 4 bases from J, with 16 bases in between. This CDR3 has 14 residues. The CDR3 loop reads CASTPDSLSYGYTF. The DNA of the CDR3 is TGTGCCAGCACCCCGGACAGTCTGAGCTATGGCTACACCTTC.

This clone has only one observation. The genes are TRBV6-5 and TRBJ2-1; D unclear. Germline CDR1 MNHEY, CDR2 SVGAGI. There are 15 residues in the CDR3. Trimming pared 5 bases from V and 2 bases from J, leaving 13 bases between. The CDR3 region is CASSPVRRPYNEQFF. The CDR3 DNA follows: TGTGCCAGCAGTCCCGTCCGTCGCCCCTACAATGAGCAGTTCTTC.

The chain couples TRBV3-1 (or the pseudogene TRBV3-2) to TRBJ2-7; D gene uncertain. V was trimmed by 0 bases and J by 2 bases, leaving 5 bases between them. Germline V gene sequence: CDR1 LGHDT, CDR2 YNNKEL (reference sequence). This CDR3 has 13 amino acids. The CDR3 sequence is CASSQDGAYEQYF. CDR3 nucleotide sequence: TGTGCCAGCAGCCAAGACGGAGCCTACGAGCAGTACTTC.

The chain employs TRBV6-4 and TRBJ2-3; D is undetermined. This CDR3 is 13 amino acids long. Germline CDR1 reads MRHNA; CDR2 reads SNTAGT. V lost 3 bases, J lost 0 bases, and 4 bases lay in between. DNA of the CDR3: TGTGCCAGCAGTGAAGCTAGCACAGATACGCAGTATTTT. It codes for CASSEASTDTQYF.

The rearrangement links TRBV5-6 to TRBJ2-2, with unresolved D. Germline V lookup: CDR1 SGHDT, CDR2 YYEEEE. V was trimmed by 2 bases and J by 4 bases, leaving 6 bases between them. The CDR3 spans 13 residues. CDR3 coding DNA: TGTGCCAGCAGCTTCGCGTCCACCGGGGAGCTGTTTTTT. Translated: CASSFASTGELFF.

Points on this clone: Other nucleotide sequences from this sample produce the same CDR3. The chain links TRBV20-1 to TRBJ2-1; D unclear. This CDR3 is 11 amino acids long. Trimming cost V 6 bases and J 7 bases, with 10 bases left between them. Germline V gene data show CDR1 as DFQATT and CDR2 as SNEGSKA (reference sequence). The CDR3 is CSARQGNEQFF. The CDR3 DNA is TGCAGTGCAAGACAAGGGAATGAGCAGTTCTTC.

The chain is built from TRBV6-5 and TRBJ1-2, with 7 positions matching TRBD1. V trimming: 5 bases; J trimming: 6 bases; junction bases outside the gene matches: 12. The CDR3 is made up of 15 amino acids. The germline V gene has CDR1 MNHEY and CDR2 SVGAGI. The CDR3 reads CASSQPGQNFNGYTF. The CDR3 DNA is TGTGCCAGCAGTCAGCCGGGACAGAACTTTAATGGCTACACCTTC.

The rearrangement uses TRBV24-1 and TRBJ1-2; D is undetermined. With 7 bases removed from V and 3 bases from J, the gap between germline ends came to 11 bases. The CDR3 consists of 13 residues. Germline-derived CDR1 and CDR2 are KGHDR and SFDVKD. The CDR3 protein is CATRGPPHYGYTF. The CDR3 nucleotides are TGTGCCACCAGAGGACCGCCGCACTATGGCTACACCTTC.

The rearrangement joins TRBV21-1 to TRBJ2-2; no check of the table's D call, TRBD1, against the DNA was made. TRBV21-1 represents a pseudogene. CDR3 length: 17 amino acids. The CDR3 region is CASSNIEQDLNTGELFF. CDR3 bases: TGTGCCAGCAGCAATATTGAACAGGACCTGAACACCGGGGAGCTGTTTTTT.

The chain links TRBV7-2 to TRBJ2-1, with D possibly being TRBD1 (6 bases). V dropped 6 bases and J dropped 0 bases, with 12 bases sitting between them. This CDR3 has 15 residues. The germline CDR1 and CDR2 sequences are SGHTA and FQGNSA. CDR3 coding DNA: TGTGCCAGCAGTCCAAGGGGGAGCTCCTACAATGAGCAGTTCTTC. This codes for CASSPRGSSYNEQFF.

The V call is TRBV12-3 or TRBV12-4, the J call TRBJ2-5; 9 nucleotides agree with TRBD1. CDR3 size: 13 residues. J was trimmed by 5 bases and V by 6 bases; bases with no gene match: 4. The CDR3 spells CASSYGQGETQYF. In nucleotides, the CDR3 is TGTGCCAGCAGCTACGGACAGGGGGAGACCCAGTACTTC.

This chain connects TRBV4-2 to TRBJ2-2; 11 bases fit TRBD2. The ends lost 5 bases at V and 4 bases at J; junction bases unmatched: 9. Looked up from germline, CDR1 is LGHNA and CDR2 is YNFKEQ. The CDR3 totals 17 residues. CDR3 DNA: TGTGCCAGCAGCGACTTGGGCCTAGCGGGAGGCACCGGGGAGCTGTTTTTT. Its protein is CASSDLGLAGGTGELFF.

The chain has TRBV3-1 (or the pseudogene TRBV3-2) and TRBJ2-1; tentative D call: TRBD1 (5 bases). Germline CDR1 LGHDT, CDR2 YNNKEL (reference sequence). The CDR3 length is 13 residues. The ends were cut back, 4 bases at V and 5 bases at J, with 9 bases in the middle. The CDR3 loop is CASSLTQDNEQFF. The DNA for the CDR3 is TGTGCCAGCAGCCTGACACAGGACAATGAGCAGTTCTTC.

V and J are TRBV5-1 and TRBJ2-2; 10 nucleotides agree with TRBD2. V shed 0 bases, J shed 4 bases, and the junction held 6 bases outside the gene matches. The V gene's germline CDR1 is SGHRS and CDR2 YFSETQ. The CDR3 covers 17 residues. DNA for the CDR3: TGCGCCAGCAGCTTGGCTAGCGGGAGAACGGGCACCGGGGAGCTGTTTTTT. This encodes CASSLASGRTGTGELFF.

By frequency in the sample, this clone is medium-sized. The chain joins TRBV6-6 to TRBJ1-1; TRBD1 is a possible D gene (6 bases). Per germline, CDR1 MNHNY and CDR2 SVGAGI (reference sequence). The CDR3 sequence is 16 residues long. The germline V and J ends were trimmed by 4 bases and 5 bases, with 20 bases remaining between them. The CDR3 region has the DNA TGTGCCAGCAGTTCTCCTTCAGGACAGCCCTGGACTGAAGCTTTCTTT. Protein sequence: CASSSPSGQPWTEAFF.

The V and J genes are TRBV2 and TRBJ1-4, with D possibly being TRBD1 (5 bases). Germline V gene sequence: CDR1 SNHLY, CDR2 FYNNEI. Deletions cut 1 base from V and 7 bases from J, with 10 bases between. This CDR3 is built from 14 residues. This CDR3 reads CASSEDRWREKLFF. The CDR3 bases are TGTGCCAGCAGTGAAGACAGGTGGCGTGAAAAACTGTTTTTT.

The chain combines TRBV6-1 with TRBJ2-7; no clear D. This CDR3 region has 17 residues. CDR1 and CDR2 (germline): MNHNS, SASEGT. Between the trimmed V and J ends, which lost 0 bases and 0 bases, there was a span of 15 bases. The CDR3 is CASSEAGNKGLSYEQYF. CDR3 in DNA: TGTGCCAGCAGTGAAGCCGGTAATAAGGGCCTCTCCTACGAGCAGTACTTC.

This chain links TRBV7-6 with TRBJ2-7; D not certain. CDR1 and CDR2 (germline): SGHVS, FNYEAQ. Trimming took off 5 bases at V and 6 bases at J, with 17 bases between the two ends. This CDR3 is built from 14 residues. The CDR3 here is CASSRDAPLGEQYF. The CDR3 DNA sequence: TGTGCCAGCAGCCGCGACGCCCCGTTAGGCGAGCAGTACTTC.

The chain is built from TRBV6-4 and TRBJ1-1; tentative D call: TRBD1 (6 bases). The length of the CDR3 is 14 residues. The V end lost 3 bases, the J end lost 3 bases, and 11 bases lay between the germline ends. Germline loops: CDR1 MRHNA, CDR2 SNTAGT. The DNA of the CDR3 is TGTGCCAGCAGTGAAACAGGGTCCGACACTGAAGCTTTCTTT. Protein product: CASSETGSDTEAFF.

CDR3 loop: CAWRRTANYGYTF. As DNA, the CDR3 is TGTGCCTGGAGGAGGACAGCTAACTATGGCTACACCTTC. The chain is built from TRBV30 and TRBJ1-2; a possible D gene is TRBD1 (6 bases). The V and J ends lost 3 bases and 0 bases respectively, with 8 bases between them. The CDR3 contains 13 residues. The germline gives CDR1 GTSNPN, CDR2 SVGIG (reference sequence).

The chain recombines TRBV10-2 with TRBJ2-1; D is possibly TRBD2 (7 bases). CDR1 is WSHSY, CDR2 SAAADI, per germline. V lost 4 bases, J lost 7 bases, and 17 bases lay in between. This CDR3 has 15 residues. Here the CDR3 reads CASSVGGAELNEQFF. The CDR3 DNA sequence: TGCGCCAGCAGTGTAGGGGGGGCCGAATTAAATGAGCAGTTCTTC.